The next 17 T cell receptor delta chains were all read from a single sample in a study of gamma-delta chains in newborns, infants, children. TCRdb used CATT to re-call clones from the reads. The sample shows a few thousand delta-chain clones, roughly 3.9% of them seen only once. Material: blood. The receptors originated from a child who was a newborn, infant or young child, either healthy, febrile or measles-vaccinated (not recorded which).

Within the sample, this clone is large. The chain uses TRDV2 and TRDJ3, with D possibly being TRDD3 (6 bases). Germline lookup yields CDR1 GEAIGNYY and CDR2 EKD. The CDR3 contains 20 residues. V lost 3 bases and J lost 0, with 20 bases in between. DNA for the CDR3: TGTGCCTGTGACGCCGCTGGGGTGACTCGGCTCTCCTGGGACACCCGACAGATGTTTTTC. As protein: CACDAAGVTRLSWDTRQMFF.

Comment on this clone: A read error is likely here: a far larger clone is one base away. Other nucleotide sequences in the sample specify the same CDR3. The rearrangement uses TRDV2 and TRDJ1; 12 positions match TRDD3. The CDR3 contains 14 residues. Germline V CDR1 and CDR2: GEAIGNYY, EKD. The CDR3 loop reads CACDNWGIQDKLIF. The CDR3 nucleotides read TGTGCCTGCGACAACTGGGGGATACAAGATAAACTCATCTTT.

In its sample, this clone is large (0.1 to 1%). Other DNA sequences in this specimen translate into the identical CDR3. The chain couples TRDV2 to TRDJ3, with 11 positions matching TRDD3. The CDR3 consists of 18 residues. Germline-derived CDR1 and CDR2 are GEAIGNYY and EKD. The V gene end was trimmed by 0 bases and the J gene end by 3 bases; junction bases not matched to a gene: 3. As DNA, the CDR3 is TGTGCCTGTGACACCGGGTGGGGGATACGCTGGGACACCCGACAGATGTTTTTC. This codes for CACDTGWGIRWDTRQMFF.

About this clone itself: A far bigger clonotype differs at one base, so this is likely a read error. The J gene corresponds to TRDJ2; a V gene call is absent; the table assigns TRDD3, which was not confirmed against the DNA. The CDR3 is 20 residues long. CDR3 in amino acids: CACDSLTGGYSAALTAQLFF. As DNA, the CDR3 is TGTGCCTGTGACTCCCTTACTGGGGGATACTCGGCCGCTTTGACAGCACAACTCTTCTTT.

In regard to this clone: This is likely an artifact of a read error, given a far larger clone one base away. The V gene is uncalled and the J gene is TRDJ2. The CDR3 spans 11 residues. The CDR3 protein is CACDTTAQLFF. The CDR3 nucleotides are TGTGCCTGTGACACGACCGCACAACTCTTCTTT.

This clone showed up just a few times. A read error is likely here: a far larger clone is one base away. Distinct nucleotide sequences in the sample also encode this CDR3. The chain uses TRDV2 and TRDJ2; 12 bases agree with TRDD3. CDR1 GEAIGNYY and CDR2 EKD come from the germline V gene. This CDR3 contains 15 residues. In DNA form, the CDR3 reads TGTGCCTGTGACGCCATACTGGGGGATACAGCGCAACTCTTCTTT. Its protein is CACDAILGDTAQLFF.

Notes on this clone: A much larger clone is a single base away; this may be a read error. CDR3 DNA: TGTGCCTGTGACACAATGGGGGATACGCCCTGGGACACCCGACAGATGTTTTTC. As protein: CACDTMGDTPWDTRQMFF. The rearrangement uses TRDV2 and TRDJ3; TRDD3 matches 11 bases. V lost 1 base, J lost 2 bases, and 3 bases stayed unmatched. The germline V gene has CDR1 GEAIGNYY and CDR2 EKD. This CDR3 spans 18 amino acids.

Points on this clone: The junction and the germline gene differ at one end; a read error may be behind it. The V gene is TRDV2, the J gene TRDJ2; TRDD3 matches at 10 bases. The CDR3 spans 15 residues. CDR1 is GEAIGNYY, CDR2 EKD, per germline. CDR3 sequence (DNA): TGTGCCTGTAACACCTGGGGGATAAAGGAGGCACAACCCTTCTTT. It translates to CACNTWGIKEAQPFF.

Points on this clone: TCRdb's protein for this DNA is that of a much larger clone and differs from the translation at residue 12, likely a read error; the protein shown is the DNA translation. The J gene is TRDJ2, the V gene TRDV2; the D gene is possibly TRDD3 (6 bases). The CDR3 length is 17 residues. The germline gives CDR1 GEAIGNYY, CDR2 EKD. CDR3 DNA: TGTGCCTGTGACAAGTTGGGGGGACCTGCTTTGGCAGCACAACTCTTCTTT. Its translation: CACDKLGGPALAAQLFF.

This clone rates as medium-sized. This chain links TRDV2 with TRDJ3; TRDD3 aligns across 8 bases. This CDR3 is built from 16 residues. V dropped 0 bases and J dropped 4; count of bases not matched to a gene: 1. Germline V gives CDR1 GEAIGNYY, CDR2 EKD. The CDR3 sequence: CACDTVGDWDTRQMFF. DNA of the CDR3: TGTGCCTGTGACACCGTGGGGGATTGGGACACCCGACAGATGTTTTTC.

Of note for this clone: This sequence may be a read error, since a much larger clone differs from it by one base. The V call is TRDV2, the J call TRDJ3, with D perhaps matching TRDD3 (5 bases). Germline lookup yields CDR1 GEAIGNYY and CDR2 EKD. The CDR3 is made up of 20 amino acids. CDR3 sequence (DNA): TGTGCCTGTGACCCCGCAGTGGGGACCCACAGCTCCTGGGACGCCCGACAGATGTTTTTC. Translating it yields CACDPAVGTHSSWDARQMFF.

Worth noting for this clone: This likely came from a read error, as a far larger clone is one base away. The rearrangement joins TRDV2 to TRDJ3; TRDD3 matches at 13 bases. TCRdb gives no J gene; it was assigned here by matching the DNA to germline. The CDR3 has 20 residues. Germline V gene data show CDR1 as GEAIGNYY and CDR2 as EKD. The DNA for the CDR3 is TGTGCCTGTGACACCGTACTGGGGGATACGAGCTCCCGGGACACCCGACAGATGTTTTTC. Protein: CACDTVLGDTSSRDTRQMFF.

In its sample, this clone ranks as medium-sized. The chain has TRDV2 and TRDJ3; TRDD3 aligns across 7 bases. V shed 0 bases, J shed 0 bases, and the junction held 4 bases outside the gene matches. This CDR3 has 18 amino acids. In germline, CDR1 is GEAIGNYY, CDR2 EKD. DNA for the CDR3: TGTGCCTGTGACACCGTACTGGGGAGCTCCTGGGACACCCGACAGATGTTTTTC. This sequence encodes CACDTVLGSSWDTRQMFF.

This clone has a handful of counts. The protein given by TCRdb reflects a much larger clone and differs at residue 16 from this DNA's translation, likely from a read error; the protein shown is the DNA's translation. The chain employs TRDV2 and TRDJ3, with 12 nucleotides matching TRDD3. Germline V gene data show CDR1 as GEAIGNYY and CDR2 as EKD. This CDR3 spans 18 amino acids. DNA of the CDR3: TGTGCCTGTGACACCGTACTGGGGGATACCTGGGACACCCGACAGGTGTTTTTC. Protein: CACDTVLGDTWDTRQVFF.

This clone was seen a few times. This likely traces to a read error, being one base from a far larger clone. This CDR3 is also generated by other DNA sequences in the sample. The V and J genes are TRDV2 and TRDJ3, with a weak D call TRDD3 (6 bases). V lost 1 base and J 0 bases, leaving 12 bases between the germline ends. The CDR3 has 18 residues. CDR1 GEAIGNYY and CDR2 EKD come from the germline V gene. CDR3 DNA: TGTGCCTGTGACACTGGGGGTTACGGCTCCTGGGACACCCGACAGATGTTTTTC. Its protein product is CACDTGGYGSWDTRQMFF.

Comments on this clone: TCRdb's listed protein matches a much larger clone and diverges from this DNA's translation at residue 10, likely through a read error; the protein shown comes from the DNA. The rearrangement uses TRDV2 and TRDJ3; TRDD3 matches at 8 bases. Germline V lookup: CDR1 GEAIGNYY, CDR2 EKD. The CDR3 length is 17 residues. This CDR3 reads CACDTWGYSRDTRQMFF. The CDR3 DNA reads TGTGCCTGTGACACCTGGGGATACTCCCGGGACACCCGACAGATGTTTTTC.

This clone was seen a handful of times. The protein TCRdb gives is from a much larger clone and does not agree with this DNA's translation at residue 8, likely a read error; the protein shown here comes from the DNA. The rearrangement uses TRDV2 and TRDJ3; TRDD3 matches 7 bases. CDR3 length equals 18 residues. Germline CDR1 reads GEAIGNYY; CDR2 reads EKD. The V and J ends lost 2 bases and 0 bases, in that order; junction bases with no gene match: 6. The DNA for the CDR3 is TGTGCCTGTGACATACTGGGGACTACCTCCTGGGACACCCGACAGATGTTTTTC. It codes for CACDILGTTSWDTRQMFF.